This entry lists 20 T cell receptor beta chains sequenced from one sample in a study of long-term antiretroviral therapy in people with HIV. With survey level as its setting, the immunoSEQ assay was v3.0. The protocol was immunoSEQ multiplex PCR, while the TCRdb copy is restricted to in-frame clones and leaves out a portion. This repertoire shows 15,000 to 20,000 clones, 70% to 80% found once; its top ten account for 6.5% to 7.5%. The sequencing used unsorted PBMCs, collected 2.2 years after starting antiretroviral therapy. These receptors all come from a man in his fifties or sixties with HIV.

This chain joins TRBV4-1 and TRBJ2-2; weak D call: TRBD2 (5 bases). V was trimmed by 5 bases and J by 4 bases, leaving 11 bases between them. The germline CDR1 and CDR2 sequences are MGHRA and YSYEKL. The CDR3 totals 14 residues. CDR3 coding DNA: TGCGCCAGCAGCTGGACTCTATTCACCGGGGAGCTGTTTTTT. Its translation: CASSWTLFTGELFF.

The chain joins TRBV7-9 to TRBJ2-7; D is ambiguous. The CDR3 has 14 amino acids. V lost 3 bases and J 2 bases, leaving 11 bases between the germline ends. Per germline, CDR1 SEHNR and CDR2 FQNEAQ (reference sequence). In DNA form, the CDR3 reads TGTGCCAGCAGCTTCCCGAGTCCCCCCTACGAGCAGTACTTC. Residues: CASSFPSPPYEQYF.

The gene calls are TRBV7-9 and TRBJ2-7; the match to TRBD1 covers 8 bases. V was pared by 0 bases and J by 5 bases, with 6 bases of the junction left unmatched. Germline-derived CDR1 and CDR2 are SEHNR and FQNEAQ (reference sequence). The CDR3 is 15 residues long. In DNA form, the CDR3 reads TGTGCCAGCAGCTTAGCGCGGACAGGGACCCACGAGCAGTACTTC. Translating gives CASSLARTGTHEQYF.

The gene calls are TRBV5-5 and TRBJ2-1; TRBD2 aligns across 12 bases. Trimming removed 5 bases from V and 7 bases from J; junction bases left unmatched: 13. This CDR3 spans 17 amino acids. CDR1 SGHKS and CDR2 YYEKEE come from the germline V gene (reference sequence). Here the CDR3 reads CASSSTLAGGPGNEQFF. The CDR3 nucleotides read TGTGCCAGCAGTTCGACTCTAGCGGGAGGGCCGGGTAATGAGCAGTTCTTC.

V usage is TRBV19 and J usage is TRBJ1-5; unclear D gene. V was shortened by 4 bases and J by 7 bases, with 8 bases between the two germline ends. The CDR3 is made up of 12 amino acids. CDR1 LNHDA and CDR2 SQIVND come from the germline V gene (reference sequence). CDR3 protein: CASSKDRQPQHF. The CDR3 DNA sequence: TGTGCCAGTAGTAAAGACCGGCAGCCCCAGCATTTT.

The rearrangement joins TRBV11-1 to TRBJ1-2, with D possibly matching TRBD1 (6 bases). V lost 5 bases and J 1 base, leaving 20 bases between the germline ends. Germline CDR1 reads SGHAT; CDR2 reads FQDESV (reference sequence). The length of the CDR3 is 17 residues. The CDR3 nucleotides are TGTGCCAGCAGCCCCCCCCCGCCGACAGGTTATAACTATGGCTACACCTTC. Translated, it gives CASSPPPPTGYNYGYTF.

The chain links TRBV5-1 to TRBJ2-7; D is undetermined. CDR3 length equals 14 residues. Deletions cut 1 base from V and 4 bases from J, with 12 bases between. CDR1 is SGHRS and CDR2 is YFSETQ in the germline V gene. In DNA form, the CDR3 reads TGCGCCAGCAGCTTGTCTGGACGGAGATACGAGCAGTACTTC. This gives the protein CASSLSGRRYEQYF. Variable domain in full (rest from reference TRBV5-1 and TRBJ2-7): KAGVTQTPRYLIKTRGQQVTLSCSPISGHRSVSWYQQTPGQGLQFLFEYFSETQRNKGNFPGRFSGRQFSNSRSEMNVSTLELGDSALYLCASSLSGRRYEQYFGPGTRLTVT.

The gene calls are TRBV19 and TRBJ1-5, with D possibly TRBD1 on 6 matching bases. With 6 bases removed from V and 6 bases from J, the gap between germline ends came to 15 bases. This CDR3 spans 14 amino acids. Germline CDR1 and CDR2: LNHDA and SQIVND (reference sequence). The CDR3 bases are TGTGCCAGTAGCCGACGACAGGCCGGTCAGCCCCAGCATTTT. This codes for CASSRRQAGQPQHF.

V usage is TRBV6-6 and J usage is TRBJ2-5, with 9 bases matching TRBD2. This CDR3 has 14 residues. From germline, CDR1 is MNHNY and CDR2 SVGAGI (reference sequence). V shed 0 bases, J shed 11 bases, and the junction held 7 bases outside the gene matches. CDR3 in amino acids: CASSYSTGAGGQYF. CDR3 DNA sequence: TGTGCCAGCAGTTACTCGACGGGGGCGGGAGGGCAGTACTTC.

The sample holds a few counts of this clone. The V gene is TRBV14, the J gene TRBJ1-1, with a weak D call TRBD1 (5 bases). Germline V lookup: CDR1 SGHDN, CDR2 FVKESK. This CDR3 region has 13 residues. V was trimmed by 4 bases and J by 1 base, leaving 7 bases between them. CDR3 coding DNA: TGTGCCAGCAGCCTGCAGGGGAACACTGAAGCTTTCTTT. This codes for CASSLQGNTEAFF.

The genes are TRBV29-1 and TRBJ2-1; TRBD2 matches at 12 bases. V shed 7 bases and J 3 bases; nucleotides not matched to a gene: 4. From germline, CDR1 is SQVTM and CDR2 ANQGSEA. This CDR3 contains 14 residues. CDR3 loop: CSAPTSGGYNEQFF. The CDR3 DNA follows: TGCAGCGCCCCGACTAGCGGGGGCTACAATGAGCAGTTCTTC.

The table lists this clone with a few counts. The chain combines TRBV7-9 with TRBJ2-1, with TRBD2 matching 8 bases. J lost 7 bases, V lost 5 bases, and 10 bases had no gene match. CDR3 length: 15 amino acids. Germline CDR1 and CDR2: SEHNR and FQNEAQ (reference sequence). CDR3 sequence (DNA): TGTGCCAGCAGCCGAGTTCGCGGGGGGAGGAATGAGCAGTTCTTC. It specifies CASSRVRGGRNEQFF.

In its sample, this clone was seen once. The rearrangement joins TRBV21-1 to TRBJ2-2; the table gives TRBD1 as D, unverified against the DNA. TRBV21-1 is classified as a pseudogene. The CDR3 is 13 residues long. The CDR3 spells CASSLGGPGELFF. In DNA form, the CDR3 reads TGTGCCAGCAGCCTAGGGGGCCCGGGGGAGCTGTTTTTT.

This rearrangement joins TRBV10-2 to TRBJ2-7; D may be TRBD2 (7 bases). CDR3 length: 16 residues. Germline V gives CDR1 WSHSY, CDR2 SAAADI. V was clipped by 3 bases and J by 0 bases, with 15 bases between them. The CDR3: CASSDPGGGSSYEQYF. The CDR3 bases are TGCGCCAGCAGTGACCCCGGGGGCGGGAGCTCCTACGAGCAGTACTTC.

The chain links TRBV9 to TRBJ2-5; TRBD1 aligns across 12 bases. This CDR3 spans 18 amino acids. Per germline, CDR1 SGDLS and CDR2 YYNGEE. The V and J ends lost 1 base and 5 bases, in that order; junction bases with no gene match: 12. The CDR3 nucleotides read TGTGCCAGCAGCGTACCCGGGACAGGGGGCCGCATGGGCGAGACCCAGTACTTC. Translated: CASSVPGTGGRMGETQYF.

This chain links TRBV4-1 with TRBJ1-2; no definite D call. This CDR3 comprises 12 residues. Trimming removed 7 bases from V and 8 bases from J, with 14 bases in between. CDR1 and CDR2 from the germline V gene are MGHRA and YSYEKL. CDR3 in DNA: TGCGCCAGCATGGGTCAAAAAAAAGGCTACACCTTC. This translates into CASMGQKKGYTF.

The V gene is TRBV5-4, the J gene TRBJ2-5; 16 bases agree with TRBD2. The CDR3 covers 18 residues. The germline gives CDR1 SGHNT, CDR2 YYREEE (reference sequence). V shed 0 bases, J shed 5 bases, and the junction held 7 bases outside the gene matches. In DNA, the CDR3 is TGTGCCAGCAGCTTGGGGGGACTAGCGGGAGGGGCCGCGGAGACCCAGTACTTC. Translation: CASSLGGLAGGAAETQYF.

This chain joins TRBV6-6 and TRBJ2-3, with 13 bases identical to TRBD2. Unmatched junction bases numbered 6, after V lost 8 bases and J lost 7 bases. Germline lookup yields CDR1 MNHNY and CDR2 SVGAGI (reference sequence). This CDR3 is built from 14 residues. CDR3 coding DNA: TGTGCCAGCGGACTAGCGGGAGCACAAAATACGCAGTATTTT. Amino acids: CASGLAGAQNTQYF.

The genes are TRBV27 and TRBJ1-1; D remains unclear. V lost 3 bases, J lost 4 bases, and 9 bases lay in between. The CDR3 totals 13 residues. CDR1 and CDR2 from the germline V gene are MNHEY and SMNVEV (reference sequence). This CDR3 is CASSFGEGTEAFF. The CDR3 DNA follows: TGTGCCAGCAGTTTTGGGGAAGGCACTGAAGCTTTCTTT.

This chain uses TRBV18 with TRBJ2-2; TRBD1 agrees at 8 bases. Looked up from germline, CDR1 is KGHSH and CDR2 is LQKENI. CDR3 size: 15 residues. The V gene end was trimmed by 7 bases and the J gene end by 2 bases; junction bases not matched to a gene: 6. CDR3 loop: CASYDRGRNTGELFF. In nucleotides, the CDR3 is TGTGCCAGCTACGACAGGGGTCGAAACACCGGGGAGCTGTTTTTT.